Below are 20 T cell receptor beta chains sequenced from a single sample in a study of blood T cell repertoires in COVID-19. Profiling relied on immunoSEQ multiplex PCR, and the TCRdb table lists in-frame clones only, not all of them. The sample gives 130,000 or so clones, over 75% of which show up once; roughly 17% is in the top ten. The source material was peripheral blood. The receptors originated from a man in his fifties or sixties with active or convalescent COVID-19.

The V and J genes are TRBV3-1 (or the pseudogene TRBV3-2) and TRBJ2-3, with D possibly being TRBD2 (5 bases). The CDR3 extends over 12 amino acids. The V and J ends lost 3 bases and 9 bases respectively, with 10 bases between them. Germline assignment: CDR1 LGHDT and CDR2 YNNKEL (reference sequence). CDR3 in DNA: TGTGCCAGCAGCCATGCGGAGCGGACGCAGTATTTT. Residues: CASSHAERTQYF.

The V call is TRBV30, the J call TRBJ2-3; weak D call: TRBD1 (6 bases). CDR1 and CDR2 (germline): GTSNPN, SVGIG (reference sequence). CDR3 size: 16 residues. V shed 0 bases and J shed 2 bases, with 15 bases lying between them. The CDR3 here is CAWSVTRDMFTDTQYF. The CDR3 nucleotides read TGTGCCTGGAGTGTAACCCGGGACATGTTCACAGATACGCAGTATTTT.

This chain uses TRBV7-9 with TRBJ2-3; tentative D call: TRBD2 (5 bases). Germline V gives CDR1 SEHNR, CDR2 FQNEAQ (reference sequence). This CDR3 has 14 amino acids. V was shortened by 3 bases and J by 4 bases, with 11 bases between the two germline ends. CDR3: CASSFSLAPDTQYF. The DNA for the CDR3 is TGTGCCAGCAGCTTTTCCCTAGCTCCAGATACGCAGTATTTT.

V gene TRBV27 combines with J gene TRBJ1-4, with unresolved D. The CDR3 runs 13 residues. V was clipped by 5 bases and J by 0 bases, with 4 bases between them. Germline-derived CDR1 and CDR2 are MNHEY and SMNVEV (reference sequence). DNA for the CDR3: TGTGCCAGCAGTCCCACAACTAATGAAAAACTGTTTTTT. It specifies CASSPTTNEKLFF.

V is TRBV7-9 and J is TRBJ2-3; possibly TRBD2 for D (6 bases). V gave up 2 bases and J gave up 3 bases, with 9 bases separating them. Germline lookup yields CDR1 SEHNR and CDR2 FQNEAQ (reference sequence). CDR3 length: 14 residues. DNA for the CDR3: TGTGCCAGCAGCTTAAAACTAGCAACAGATACGCAGTATTTT. Translated: CASSLKLATDTQYF. The full variable domain, with the rest looked up from reference TRBV7-9 and TRBJ2-3, is DTGVSQNPRHKITKRGQNVTFRCDPISEHNRLYWYRQTLGQGPEFLTYFQNEAQLEKSRLLSDRFSAERPKGSFSTLEIQRTEQGDSAMYLCASSLKLATDTQYFGPGTRLTVL.

This sequence joins TRBV11-3 and TRBJ1-1; D is unresolved. Trimming left V 1 base short and J 4 bases short, with 10 bases between. This CDR3 has 14 residues. Germline V gives CDR1 SGHNT, CDR2 YENEEA. The CDR3 region is CASSLAGFGTEAFF. The CDR3, as DNA: TGTGCCAGCAGCTTAGCGGGGTTCGGCACTGAAGCTTTCTTT.

The J gene is TRBJ1-4, the V gene TRBV12-3 or TRBV12-4; the D is unclear. This CDR3 region has 13 residues. The V gene lost 7 bases and the J gene lost 8 bases, with 14 bases spanning the gap. The CDR3 here is CASTQRGGEKLFF. The CDR3 DNA follows: TGTGCCAGCACCCAGCGGGGTGGAGAAAAACTGTTTTTT.

The chain recombines TRBV12-3 or TRBV12-4 with TRBJ2-7, with a weak D call TRBD1 (6 bases). With 6 bases removed from V and 4 bases from J, the gap between germline ends came to 13 bases. The CDR3 is made up of 13 amino acids. The CDR3 is CASRKGESYEQYF. In nucleotides, the CDR3 is TGTGCCAGCAGAAAGGGGGAATCGTACGAGCAGTACTTC.

This clone was observed at least ten times. The chain has TRBV20-1 and TRBJ2-4; D remains ambiguous. V dropped 3 bases and J dropped 6 bases, with 12 bases sitting between them. Germline V CDR1 and CDR2: DFQATT, SNEGSKA (reference sequence). This CDR3 contains 13 residues. CDR3 nucleotide sequence: TGCAGTGCTAGTGATCCAGGAACAAACATTCAGTACTTC. Translating it yields CSASDPGTNIQYF.

The CDR3 DNA reads as TGTGCCAGCGGGAACCCAGGGGGCGCAGATACGCAGTATTTT. Translated: CASGNPGGADTQYF. J is TRBJ2-3 and V is TRBV14; TRBD1 agrees at 8 bases. J was trimmed by 4 bases and V by 8 bases; bases with no gene match: 8. Germline V gene sequence: CDR1 SGHDN, CDR2 FVKESK. The CDR3 has 14 residues.

The rearrangement uses TRBV9 and TRBJ2-7; 10 positions agree with TRBD1. The CDR3 has 15 amino acids. Germline values: CDR1 SGDLS, CDR2 YYNGEE. Unmatched junction bases numbered 10, after V lost 6 bases and J lost 4 bases. CDR3 sequence: CASNRQGAGGYEQYF. CDR3 coding DNA: TGTGCCAGCAACCGACAGGGGGCGGGGGGATACGAGCAGTACTTC.

This chain uses TRBV23-1 with TRBJ1-6; D remains ambiguous. TRBV23-1 is filed as an ORF, its function uncertain. Trimming left V 1 base short and J 5 bases short, with 15 bases between. CDR3 length equals 17 residues. The chain's CDR3 is CASSQLLPGSHNSPLHF. The CDR3 region has the DNA TGCGCCAGCAGTCAATTACTTCCAGGATCACATAATTCACCCCTCCACTTT.

In DNA form, the CDR3 reads TGTGCCAGCAGTTACCCCCCCAGGGGTTTTTACGAGCAGTACTTC. The encoded protein is CASSYPPRGFYEQYF. V and J are TRBV6-2 or TRBV6-3 and TRBJ2-7; D might be TRBD1 (6 bases). The germline gives CDR1 MNHEY, CDR2 SVGEGT. CDR3 length equals 15 residues. Trimming pared 2 bases from V and 4 bases from J, leaving 15 bases between.

The chain recombines TRBV7-9 with TRBJ1-4; perhaps TRBD1 as D (5 bases). The germline CDR1 and CDR2 sequences are SEHNR and FQNEAQ (reference sequence). The V end was cut by 1 base, the J end by 8 bases, with 14 bases between. The CDR3 is made up of 15 amino acids. CDR3 region: CASSLVAGLQEKLFF. CDR3 DNA: TGTGCCAGCAGCTTAGTGGCAGGGTTGCAGGAAAAACTGTTTTTT.

This chain uses TRBV28 with TRBJ2-5; a possible D gene is TRBD2 (5 bases). CDR1 MDHEN and CDR2 SYDVKM come from the germline V gene. The CDR3 consists of 16 residues. V dropped 6 bases and J dropped 5 bases, with 22 bases sitting between them. The DNA of the CDR3 is TGTGCCAGCAGAAAACTGGTCCGGGGAATAAGGGAGACCCAGTACTTC. It is translated as CASRKLVRGIRETQYF.

This chain links TRBV7-8 with TRBJ1-2; 8 bases are shared with TRBD1. V gave up 3 bases and J gave up 7 bases; unmatched junction bases: 4. The V gene's germline CDR1 is SGHVS and CDR2 FQNEAQ. The CDR3 consists of 13 residues. The CDR3 reads CASSFRQGSGYTF. CDR3 DNA: TGTGCCAGCAGCTTTCGACAGGGGTCTGGCTACACCTTC.

As DNA, the CDR3 is TGTGCCAGCAGGAGTGGACTAGCGGGCCCGTCCTCCTACGAGCAGTACTTC. Translation gives CASRSGLAGPSSYEQYF. The rearrangement uses TRBV27 and TRBJ2-7; 11 bases align to TRBD2. V shed 6 bases, J shed 0 bases, and the junction held 10 bases outside the gene matches. Per germline, CDR1 MNHEY and CDR2 SMNVEV (reference sequence). The CDR3 runs to 17 residues.

The chain carries TRBV19 and TRBJ2-3, with a tentative D call TRBD2 (6 bases). CDR1 and CDR2 from the germline V gene are LNHDA and SQIVND (reference sequence). The V gene lost 3 bases and the J gene lost 0 bases, with 7 bases spanning the gap. The CDR3 is 14 residues long. CDR3 protein: CASSMGGSTDTQYF. The CDR3 bases are TGTGCCAGTAGTATGGGGGGTAGCACAGATACGCAGTATTTT.

The gene calls are TRBV14 and TRBJ1-2; the match to TRBD1 covers 10 bases. V was clipped by 8 bases and J by 0 bases; unmatched bases: 6. The CDR3 sequence is 15 residues long. Germline V gives CDR1 SGHDN, CDR2 FVKESK. CDR3 sequence reads: CASAKGQGANYGYTF. Written as DNA, the CDR3 is TGTGCCAGCGCTAAAGGACAGGGGGCTAACTATGGCTACACCTTC.

This clone appeared a single time. The chain uses TRBV24-1 and TRBJ2-7; D might be TRBD1 (6 bases). Germline V CDR1 and CDR2: KGHDR, SFDVKD. The V gene lost 4 bases and the J gene lost 2 bases, with 14 bases spanning the gap. This CDR3 contains 15 residues. CDR3 bases: TGTGCCACCAGTGACCCCCGGGACAAGACCTACGAGCAGTACTTC. It codes for CATSDPRDKTYEQYF.